One and the same sample provided the 18 T cell receptor beta chains below, sequenced in a study of identical twins. TCRdb reprocessed the 5' RACE reads via MiXCR and lists one record per CDR3 protein. The sample includes approximately 230,000 distinct CDR3 sequences, over 12% of them seen just once. Sequenced input: memory (CD45RO+) T cells sorted from blood. These receptors were taken from a woman aged 18-29 years in good health.

This clonotype has a count of ten or more. The chain combines TRBV5-1 with TRBJ1-1, with D perhaps TRBD1 (6 bases). Germline-derived CDR1 and CDR2 are SGHRS and YFSETQ. The CDR3 contains 14 residues. V was clipped by 4 bases and J by 0 bases, with 10 bases between them. The CDR3 spells CASSPGHLNTEAFF. Written as DNA, the CDR3 is TGCGCCAGCAGCCCGGGACATTTGAACACTGAAGCTTTCTTT.

The V and J genes are TRBV10-3 and TRBJ2-5, with 7 bases lining up with TRBD1. The CDR3 has 17 amino acids. Germline V gives CDR1 ENHRY, CDR2 SYGVKD. With V trimmed by 3 bases and J by 1 base, 11 bases remained unmatched. CDR3: CAISEGRKTGAQETQYF. As DNA, the CDR3 is TGTGCCATCAGTGAAGGAAGAAAAACAGGGGCCCAAGAGACCCAGTACTTC.

Only a few counts were recorded for this clonotype. The rearrangement links TRBV6-5 to TRBJ1-4, with a tentative D call TRBD1 (5 bases). The ends were cut back, 4 bases at V and 6 bases at J, with 9 bases in the middle. The CDR3 runs to 13 residues. Looked up from germline, CDR1 is MNHEY and CDR2 is SVGAGI. The CDR3, as DNA: TGTGCCAGCAGTTTCGACAGATATGAAAAACTGTTTTTT. This codes for CASSFDRYEKLFF.

The J gene is TRBJ1-4, the V gene TRBV20-1, with D perhaps matching TRBD1 (5 bases). The CDR3 has 12 amino acids. Germline values: CDR1 DFQATT, CDR2 SNEGSKA (reference sequence). Trimming pared 1 base from V and 8 bases from J, leaving 8 bases between. The CDR3 DNA reads as TGCAGTGCTAGAGTGGGGGGGGAAAAACTGTTTTTT. It encodes CSARVGGEKLFF.

This clonotype appeared a few times. V gene TRBV7-9 combines with J gene TRBJ1-1, with D tentatively TRBD1 (5 bases). Germline CDR1 SEHNR, CDR2 FQNEAQ (reference sequence). The length of the CDR3 is 15 residues. Trimming stripped 0 bases from V and 5 bases from J, with 13 bases between. In nucleotides, the CDR3 is TGTGCCAGCAGCTTAGCCTACGGGACCGAAACTGAAGCTTTCTTT. The encoded protein is CASSLAYGTETEAFF.

The chain uses TRBV3-1 and TRBJ2-1, with TRBD1 matching 8 bases. The trim removed 2 bases at V and 10 bases at J, leaving 13 bases unmatched. CDR3 size: 16 residues. From germline, CDR1 is LGHDT and CDR2 YNNKEL (reference sequence). The CDR3 DNA follows: TGTGCCAGCAGCCAACTCCGAGGGACAGGTTCTTGGGAGCAGTTCTTC. Translating gives CASSQLRGTGSWEQFF.

The chain is built from TRBV12-5 and TRBJ2-5, with D hard to call. V was trimmed by 0 bases and J by 2 bases, leaving 10 bases between them. The CDR3 consists of 15 residues. Germline assignment: CDR1 LGHNT and CDR2 FRNRAP. CDR3 sequence (DNA): TGTGCTAGTGGTTTGGTACGGGCAGCGCAAGAGACCCAGTACTTC. Protein product: CASGLVRAAQETQYF.

The chain's CDR3 is CASGWGDRDQETQYF. CDR3 in DNA: TGTGCCAGCGGATGGGGGGACAGAGACCAAGAGACCCAGTACTTC. The chain links TRBV11-1 to TRBJ2-5; TRBD1 might be the D (7 bases). The CDR3 consists of 15 residues. V was trimmed by 8 bases and J by 0 bases, leaving 16 bases between them. The germline V gene encodes CDR1 SGHAT and CDR2 FQDESV (reference sequence).

The V gene is TRBV6-7, the J gene TRBJ1-2, with D maybe TRBD1 (5 bases). TRBV6-7 qualifies as an ORF whose function is uncertain. The CDR3 consists of 15 residues. The V and J ends lost 2 bases and 4 bases respectively, with 14 bases between them. CDR3 loop: CASSYPLEDSYGYTF. As DNA, the CDR3 is TGTGCCAGCAGTTACCCTTTAGAAGACAGCTATGGCTACACCTTC.

This clonotype came up a few times. The rearrangement links TRBV4-2 to TRBJ1-1, with D unclear. The length of the CDR3 is 14 residues. Germline V gene lookup returns CDR1 LGHNA and CDR2 YNFKEQ. Trimming took 0 bases from V and 4 from J, leaving 9 bases between them. CDR3 nucleotides: TGTGCCAGCAGCCAAGATCCGGGTAGCACTGAAGCTTTCTTT. As protein: CASSQDPGSTEAFF.

J is TRBJ2-1 and V is TRBV7-3, with no clear D. Germline V gene lookup returns CDR1 SGHTA and CDR2 FQGTGA. V was trimmed by 5 bases and J by 0 bases, leaving 11 bases between them. The CDR3 has 15 residues. The CDR3 nucleotides read TGTGCCAGCAGCGCATGGACGAGCTCCTACAATGAGCAGTTCTTC. It is translated as CASSAWTSSYNEQFF.

This chain links TRBV30 with TRBJ2-1; 14 nucleotides line up with TRBD2. CDR1 and CDR2 (germline): GTSNPN, SVGIG (reference sequence). After removal of 8 bases from V and 9 bases from J, the junction contained 9 bases not matched to a gene. The CDR3 runs to 14 residues. The CDR3 sequence: CARATSGRASEQFF. CDR3 nucleotide sequence: TGTGCCCGTGCGACTAGCGGGAGGGCCAGTGAGCAGTTCTTC. The variable domain in full, completed from reference TRBV30 and TRBJ2-1, reads SQTIHQWPATLVQPVGSPLSLECTVEGTSNPNLYWYRQAAGRGLQLLFYSVGIGQISSEVPQNLSASRPQDRQFILSSKKLLLSDSGFYLCARATSGRASEQFFGPGTRLTVL.

This clonotype was counted ten times or more. This chain joins TRBV4-3 and TRBJ2-1, with TRBD2 as a possible D gene (6 bases). The V gene's germline CDR1 is LGHNA and CDR2 YSLEER. The CDR3 runs to 16 residues. Trimming took 0 bases from V and 3 from J, leaving 12 bases between them. The CDR3 nucleotides are TGCGCCAGCAGCCAAGAAGAGAGTAGCGGCTACAATGAGCAGTTCTTC. Amino acid sequence: CASSQEESSGYNEQFF.

This clonotype was recorded a few times. This sequence joins TRBV12-3 or TRBV12-4 and TRBJ1-5; D gene ambiguous. The V and J ends lost 8 bases and 6 bases respectively, with 14 bases between them. This CDR3 contains 13 residues. The CDR3 loop is CASGGYGPQPQHF. CDR3 in DNA: TGTGCCAGCGGAGGATACGGGCCTCAGCCCCAGCATTTT.

The J gene is TRBJ2-3, the V gene TRBV27, with 7 bases fitting TRBD2. This CDR3 spans 16 amino acids. Germline V gene data show CDR1 as MNHEY and CDR2 as SMNVEV (reference sequence). With V trimmed by 5 bases and J by 3 bases, 11 bases remained unmatched. The CDR3 sequence is CASSRGRVVVTDTQYF. The CDR3 DNA reads TGTGCCAGCAGTCGGGGGAGGGTGGTAGTGACAGATACGCAGTATTTT.

This clonotype was seen a handful of times. The chain is built from TRBV24-1 and TRBJ2-1, with 8 bases that match TRBD2. The CDR3 sequence is 13 residues long. Germline CDR1 KGHDR, CDR2 SFDVKD. V lost 7 bases and J lost 7; bases outside the gene matches: 5. DNA of the CDR3: TGTGCCACCAGCCTAAGCGGGGGTAATGAGCAGTTCTTC. Encoded protein: CATSLSGGNEQFF.

This clonotype has a count of ten or more. CDR3 bases: TGTGCCAGCAGCGCCTCGGGAGGTAGCGGGGAGCTGTTTTTT. It specifies CASSASGGSGELFF. The gene calls are TRBV9 and TRBJ2-2; TRBD2 matches at 7 bases. This CDR3 has 14 amino acids. The trim removed 3 bases at V and 7 bases at J, leaving 6 bases unmatched. From germline, CDR1 is SGDLS and CDR2 YYNGEE. Full variable domain (remainder filled in from reference TRBV9 and TRBJ2-2): DSGVTQTPKHLITATGQRVTLRCSPRSGDLSVYWYQQSLDQGLQFLIQYYNGEERAKGNILERFSAQQFPDLHSELNLSSLELGDSALYFCASSASGGSGELFFGEGSRLTVL.

The table lists this clonotype with many counts. V and J are TRBV12-3 or TRBV12-4 and TRBJ2-5, with TRBD1 matching 7 bases. The CDR3 runs to 13 residues. After removal of 7 bases from V and 5 bases from J, the junction contained 7 bases not matched to a gene. The CDR3 region has the DNA TGTGCCAGCAATCGACAGGGCGCCGAGACCCAGTACTTC. It is translated as CASNRQGAETQYF.